This T cell receptor (beta chain) is drawn from a study of identical twins. This CDR3 is 15 amino acids long. Deletions cut 0 bases from V and 5 bases from J, with 12 bases between. Germline CDR1 is LGHNA and CDR2 is YSLEER. Each CDR3 protein is one row after TCRdb ran MiXCR on the 5' RACE reads. The table records a few hundred thousand distinct CDR3 sequences, more than 9% of them present only once. The data also belong to a second study, concerning yellow fever vaccine responses in identical twins.

The sequenced sample consisted of PBMCs. The TCR originated in a woman in her late teens or twenties in good health. This chain uses TRBV4-3 with TRBJ2-3; no definite D call. The CDR3 region is CASSQDYRSGDTQYF. The DNA for the CDR3 is TGCGCCAGCAGCCAAGATTATCGGTCCGGAGATACGCAGTATTTT.